These 28 T cell receptor beta chains were all obtained from the same sample, sequenced in a study of blood T cell repertoires in COVID-19. Method: immunoSEQ multiplex PCR; TCRdb's copy keeps in-frame clones and lacks some. The sample includes about 20,000 clones, about 88% of them seen just once. The sequenced material came from peripheral blood. The origin of the receptors is a human donor in a cohort sampled during active COVID-19. The donor label of this sample is uncertain.

The chain links TRBV11-2 to TRBJ1-2; TRBD1 aligns across 8 bases. Per germline, CDR1 SGHAT and CDR2 FQNNGV. V was pared by 4 bases and J by 8 bases, with 9 bases of the junction left unmatched. The CDR3 covers 14 residues. CDR3 coding DNA: TGTGCCAGCAGCTCACCCCGACAGGGGCAAGGCTACACCTTC. Amino acids: CASSSPRQGQGYTF.

The chain joins TRBV10-1 to TRBJ2-6; D may be TRBD1 (6 bases). The CDR3 totals 17 residues. CDR1 WNHNN and CDR2 SYGVQD come from the germline V gene (reference sequence). V was cut by 0 bases and J by 2 bases, with 11 bases left in between. The CDR3 spells CASSESRPGAGANVLTF. The DNA for the CDR3 is TGCGCCAGCAGTGAGTCCAGGCCAGGGGCTGGGGCCAACGTCCTGACTTTC.

V and J are TRBV11-2 and TRBJ2-2, with D possibly being TRBD1 (6 bases). This CDR3 spans 16 amino acids. Per the germline V gene, CDR1 is SGHAT and CDR2 is FQNNGV. With 3 bases removed from V and 1 base from J, the gap between germline ends came to 12 bases. The CDR3 bases are TGTGCCAGCAGCTTTGGACAGCTCCTGAACACCGGGGAGCTGTTTTTT. Translated, it gives CASSFGQLLNTGELFF.

The rearrangement uses TRBV28 and TRBJ1-4; D may be TRBD1 (5 bases). The V end lost 5 bases, the J end lost 0 bases, and 19 bases lay between the germline ends. Germline loops: CDR1 MDHEN, CDR2 SYDVKM. The CDR3 spans 18 residues. The CDR3 is CASSTRFGGPSTNEKLFF. CDR3 sequence (DNA): TGTGCCAGCAGTACCCGATTCGGGGGTCCCTCAACTAATGAAAAACTGTTTTTT.

The CDR3 coding sequence is TGTGCCAGCAGTACGGGACAGGGGATAGGGGAAGAGACCCAGTACTTC. Translation gives CASSTGQGIGEETQYF. The rearrangement links TRBV2 to TRBJ2-5; 10 bases line up with TRBD1. Germline trimming cut 5 bases from V and 3 bases from J; bases unmatched to any gene: 9. The V gene's germline CDR1 is SNHLY and CDR2 FYNNEI. CDR3 length equals 16 residues.

This clone was observed a few times. The gene calls are TRBV7-2 and TRBJ2-7; possibly TRBD1 for D (5 bases). The CDR3 is made up of 14 amino acids. V dropped 3 bases and J dropped 0 bases, with 9 bases sitting between them. In germline, CDR1 is SGHTA, CDR2 FQGNSA. The CDR3 protein is CASSFRTSSYEQYF. The CDR3 nucleotides read TGTGCCAGCAGCTTCCGGACAAGCTCCTACGAGCAGTACTTC.

This chain joins TRBV15 and TRBJ2-4, with D maybe TRBD1 (5 bases). Germline V gene data show CDR1 as LNHNV and CDR2 as YYDKDF (reference sequence). V was cut by 1 base and J by 3 bases, with 13 bases left in between. This CDR3 spans 16 amino acids. The CDR3 DNA reads TGTGCCACCAGCAGAGGTCAGGGATTAGGCAAAAACATTCAGTACTTC. The encoded protein is CATSRGQGLGKNIQYF.

The chain carries TRBV10-3 and TRBJ2-7; 14 bases line up with TRBD2. Germline assignment: CDR1 ENHRY and CDR2 SYGVKD. CDR3 length: 15 residues. V shed 10 bases and J 2 bases; nucleotides not matched to a gene: 7. Here the CDR3 reads CATRTSGRPPYEQYF. The CDR3 bases are TGTGCCACCCGGACTAGCGGGAGGCCGCCCTACGAGCAGTACTTC.

The V call is TRBV5-1, the J call TRBJ1-1; 9 positions match TRBD1. Looked up from germline, CDR1 is SGHRS and CDR2 is YFSETQ. The CDR3 sequence is 15 residues long. V was pared by 3 bases and J by 0 bases, with 3 bases of the junction left unmatched. CDR3 amino acids: CASSSGQGMNTEAFF. CDR3 nucleotide sequence: TGCGCCAGCAGCTCAGGACAGGGGATGAACACTGAAGCTTTCTTT.

The V call is TRBV28, the J call TRBJ2-5, with TRBD1 matching 9 bases. The CDR3 covers 14 residues. The germline CDR1 and CDR2 sequences are MDHEN and SYDVKM. Trimming at V came to 2 bases and at J to 5 bases, leaving 3 bases not matched to a gene. DNA for the CDR3: TGTGCCAGCAGTTTAGGACAGGGGTCGGAGACCCAGTACTTC. It encodes CASSLGQGSETQYF.

The chain uses TRBV28 and TRBJ2-7, with TRBD1 matching over 8 bases. The CDR3 sequence is 13 residues long. Per the germline V gene, CDR1 is MDHEN and CDR2 is SYDVKM. J was trimmed by 5 bases and V by 10 bases; bases with no gene match: 10. Here the CDR3 reads CAILRQGSHEQYF. CDR3 DNA sequence: TGTGCCATCCTCCGACAGGGGTCCCACGAGCAGTACTTC.

This chain links TRBV5-1 with TRBJ1-1; D remains unclear. Per the germline V gene, CDR1 is SGHRS and CDR2 is YFSETQ. V dropped 1 base and J dropped 3 bases, with 7 bases sitting between them. The CDR3 is made up of 13 amino acids. The CDR3: CASSLKLDTEAFF. CDR3 coding DNA: TGCGCCAGCAGCTTGAAGCTGGACACTGAAGCTTTCTTT.

The chain joins TRBV28 to TRBJ1-1, with D unresolved. Trimming pared 8 bases from V and 1 base from J, leaving 11 bases between. This CDR3 comprises 13 residues. Germline CDR1 is MDHEN and CDR2 is SYDVKM. CDR3 sequence (DNA): TGTGCCAGCGGTTCACAGACGAACACTGAAGCTTTCTTT. Protein: CASGSQTNTEAFF.

This sequence joins TRBV15 and TRBJ1-3; D unresolved. The length of the CDR3 is 15 residues. Trimming took 5 bases from V and 0 from J, leaving 11 bases between them. CDR1 is LNHNV and CDR2 is YYDKDF in the germline V gene (reference sequence). CDR3 sequence: CATSLGEYSGNTIYF. CDR3 sequence (DNA): TGTGCCACCAGCCTTGGGGAGTACTCTGGAAACACCATATATTTT.

J is TRBJ1-4 and V is TRBV29-1, with 7 bases matching TRBD1. V lost 7 bases and J lost 4; bases outside the gene matches: 6. This CDR3 comprises 13 residues. The germline V gene has CDR1 SQVTM and CDR2 ANQGSEA. CDR3 residues: CSAKGAVNEKLFF. The CDR3, as DNA: TGCAGCGCTAAGGGGGCAGTTAATGAAAAACTGTTTTTT.

The chain couples TRBV19 to TRBJ2-1, with TRBD2 matching 16 bases. The V gene's germline CDR1 is LNHDA and CDR2 SQIVND (reference sequence). V trimming: 4 bases; J trimming: 5 bases; junction bases outside the gene matches: 5. The CDR3 covers 17 residues. The CDR3 sequence is CASSTSGLAGGNNEQFF. As DNA, the CDR3 is TGTGCCAGTAGTACCTCGGGACTAGCGGGAGGGAACAATGAGCAGTTCTTC.

J is TRBJ2-3 and V is TRBV9; 12 bases are a match to TRBD2. This CDR3 is 16 amino acids long. The V gene end was trimmed by 3 bases and the J gene end by 2 bases; junction bases not matched to a gene: 4. The germline V gene has CDR1 SGDLS and CDR2 YYNGEE. CDR3 bases: TGTGCCAGCAGCGGTCTAGCGGGAGGGTCCACAGATACGCAGTATTTT. Translated, it gives CASSGLAGGSTDTQYF.

This chain joins TRBV6-4 and TRBJ2-1, with 13 nucleotides matching TRBD2. The length of the CDR3 is 15 residues. V trimming: 6 bases; J trimming: 7 bases; junction bases outside the gene matches: 6. From germline, CDR1 is MRHNA and CDR2 SNTAGT. CDR3: CASSQLAGGPNEQFF. The CDR3 nucleotides are TGTGCCAGCAGCCAACTAGCGGGAGGGCCAAATGAGCAGTTCTTC.

The rearrangement joins TRBV28 to TRBJ1-5; 9 bases are a match to TRBD1. The CDR3 has 14 residues. With V trimmed by 5 bases and J by 5 bases, 4 bases remained unmatched. Germline CDR1 is MDHEN and CDR2 is SYDVKM. The CDR3 nucleotides are TGTGCCAGCAGTCCCGGGACAGGGCATCAGCCCCAGCATTTT. Translating it yields CASSPGTGHQPQHF.

The chain uses TRBV6-5 and TRBJ1-5; D uncertain. Germline V gives CDR1 MNHEY, CDR2 SVGAGI. The CDR3 is made up of 15 amino acids. V lost 7 bases to trimming and J lost 0 bases, with 13 bases between them. The CDR3 loop is CASKDRRASNQPQHF. The CDR3 DNA sequence: TGTGCCAGCAAGGATAGGAGGGCTAGCAATCAGCCCCAGCATTTT.

CDR3 protein: CASSPRLAETQYF. DNA for the CDR3: TGTGCCAGCAGCCCTAGGCTTGCGGAGACCCAGTACTTC. The chain uses TRBV14 and TRBJ2-5; no clear D gene. Germline values: CDR1 SGHDN, CDR2 FVKESK. Trimming removed 4 bases from V and 5 bases from J, with 11 bases in between. The CDR3 length is 13 residues.

This clone is deemed large (0.1 to 1%). In DNA form, the CDR3 reads TGTGCCAGCAGCCCGGGGACAGGGCCAGCTTTCTTT. It codes for CASSPGTGPAFF. The genes are TRBV9 and TRBJ1-1, with 9 bases matching TRBD1. This CDR3 has 12 amino acids. Germline CDR1 is SGDLS and CDR2 is YYNGEE. V trimming: 4 bases; J trimming: 10 bases; junction bases outside the gene matches: 5.

J is TRBJ2-2 and V is TRBV10-3, with TRBD2 as a possible D gene (7 bases). The CDR3 covers 14 residues. From germline, CDR1 is ENHRY and CDR2 SYGVKD. The germline V and J ends were trimmed by 6 bases and 11 bases, with 19 bases remaining between them. The CDR3 DNA follows: TGTGCCATCAGCGAGGGGGGCGGGAGTTATGAGCTGTTTTTT. Translated, it gives CAISEGGGSYELFF.

The chain couples TRBV3-1 (or the pseudogene TRBV3-2) to TRBJ1-2, with a possible D match to TRBD1 (5 bases). This CDR3 has 13 residues. CDR1 is LGHDT, CDR2 YNNKEL, per germline (reference sequence). The V and J ends lost 1 base and 8 bases respectively, with 11 bases between them. As DNA, the CDR3 is TGTGCCAGCAGCCAAGGGGGCCGGTCCGGCTACACCTTC. This translates into CASSQGGRSGYTF.

The chain combines TRBV12-3 or TRBV12-4 with TRBJ1-1, with D hard to call. V was shortened by 3 bases and J by 1 base, with 6 bases between the two germline ends. The CDR3 length is 13 residues. This chain's CDR3 is CASSFSGNTEAFF. The CDR3 DNA reads TGTGCCAGCAGTTTCTCGGGGAACACTGAAGCTTTCTTT.

The gene calls are TRBV7-6 and TRBJ2-2, with D tentatively TRBD1 (7 bases). Germline CDR1 SGHVS, CDR2 FNYEAQ. The germline V and J ends were trimmed by 5 bases and 4 bases, with 17 bases remaining between them. The CDR3 contains 16 residues. DNA of the CDR3: TGTGCCAGCAGCCGCGGGACAGCAAGCTTCACCGGGGAGCTGTTTTTT. Its translation is CASSRGTASFTGELFF.

DNA of the CDR3: TGCGCCAGCAGCTTAGGCGGAAACACAGATACGCAGTATTTT. Its translation is CASSLGGNTDTQYF. J is TRBJ2-3 and V is TRBV5-1, with D uncertain. The germline V and J ends were trimmed by 2 bases and 2 bases, with 9 bases remaining between them. CDR1 SGHRS and CDR2 YFSETQ come from the germline V gene. This CDR3 is 14 amino acids long. The whole variable domain, remainder taken from reference TRBV5-1 and TRBJ2-3, is KAGVTQTPRYLIKTRGQQVTLSCSPISGHRSVSWYQQTPGQGLQFLFEYFSETQRNKGNFPGRFSGRQFSNSRSEMNVSTLELGDSALYLCASSLGGNTDTQYFGPGTRLTVL.

The chain carries TRBV6-5 and TRBJ2-7, with no clear D. The germline V and J ends were trimmed by 6 bases and 2 bases, with 14 bases remaining between them. Germline V gives CDR1 MNHEY, CDR2 SVGAGI. CDR3 length: 14 amino acids. The CDR3 DNA reads as TGTGCCAGCAGAGGCGACTTACCCCCCTACGAGCAGTACTTC. It encodes CASRGDLPPYEQYF.